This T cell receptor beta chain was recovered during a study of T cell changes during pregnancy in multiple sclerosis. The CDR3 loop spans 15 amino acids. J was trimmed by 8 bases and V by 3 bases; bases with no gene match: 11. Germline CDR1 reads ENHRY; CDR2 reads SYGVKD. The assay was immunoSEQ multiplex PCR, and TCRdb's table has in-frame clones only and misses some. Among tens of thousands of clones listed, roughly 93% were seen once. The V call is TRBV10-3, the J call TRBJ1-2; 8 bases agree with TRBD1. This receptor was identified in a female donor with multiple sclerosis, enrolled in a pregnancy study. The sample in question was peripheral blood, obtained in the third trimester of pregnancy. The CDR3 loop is CAISDIQTGDNGYTF. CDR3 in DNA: TGTGCCATCAGTGACATCCAGACAGGGGACAACGGCTACACCTTC.